Below are 29 T cell receptor beta chains sequenced from a single sample in a study of vaccination effects on CD4 cells after COVID-19. It was after approximately 10 days of culture that CD4+ T cells were isolated. Produced via immunoSEQ multiplex PCR; TCRdb's table is partial and in-frame only. The sample lists some 30,000 clones, less than 85% occurring once. Which antigens these TCRs recognize remains unknown. The sequencing here drew on CD4+ T cells from PBMCs cultured without peptide, taken before COVID-19 vaccination. The receptors originated from a human donor who received a COVID-19 vaccine.

The CDR3: CAISGGTVPYEQYF. The CDR3 nucleotides are TGTGCCATCAGTGGAGGTACAGTCCCCTACGAGCAGTACTTC. The rearrangement links TRBV10-3 to TRBJ2-7, with D unresolved. The V and J ends lost 4 bases and 2 bases respectively, with 12 bases between them. The CDR3 covers 14 residues. Germline V gives CDR1 ENHRY, CDR2 SYGVKD.

The chain carries TRBV4-2 and TRBJ2-3, with 10 nucleotides matching TRBD2. The V gene end was trimmed by 0 bases and the J gene end by 2 bases; junction bases not matched to a gene: 8. Germline V lookup: CDR1 LGHNA, CDR2 YNFKEQ. The CDR3 has 18 amino acids. The CDR3 DNA follows: TGTGCCAGCAGCCAAGAAGGGTTTAGCGGGAGGAACACAGATACGCAGTATTTT. It yields the protein CASSQEGFSGRNTDTQYF.

The chain recombines TRBV12-3 or TRBV12-4 with TRBJ2-7; D is ambiguous. Trimming took off 3 bases at V and 4 bases at J, with 4 bases between the two ends. The CDR3 spans 11 residues. The CDR3 here is CASSFSYEQYF. CDR3 nucleotides: TGTGCCAGCAGTTTCAGTTACGAGCAGTACTTC.

The chain links TRBV24-1 to TRBJ1-2, with TRBD1 as a possible D gene (6 bases). Germline values: CDR1 KGHDR, CDR2 SFDVKD. Trimming shortened V by 6 bases and J by 5 bases, and 15 bases separated the two germline ends. This CDR3 is built from 14 residues. CDR3 nucleotide sequence: TGTGCCACCAGTACCCTTGGACAGTCTTATGGCTACACCTTC. Translating it yields CATSTLGQSYGYTF.

This clone was counted a single time. The chain carries TRBV6-5 and TRBJ1-2; D gene ambiguous. The CDR3 contains 16 residues. V was trimmed by 2 bases and J by 2 bases, leaving 15 bases between them. Germline assignment: CDR1 MNHEY and CDR2 SVGAGI. This CDR3 reads CASSYGPGLRNYGYTF. In nucleotides, the CDR3 is TGTGCCAGCAGTTACGGCCCCGGACTGAGAAACTATGGCTACACCTTC.

Turning to this clone: A junction boundary mismatches the germline segment, possibly from a read error. The J gene is TRBJ2-1, the V gene TRBV5-1; 11 bases are shared with TRBD2. The CDR3 is 14 amino acids. CDR1 and CDR2 (germline): SGHRS, YFSETQ. The chain's CDR3 is CASSLDGSGGAVLF. CDR3 nucleotide sequence: TGCGCCAGCAGCTTGGATGGTAGCGGGGGGGCCGTACTCTTC.

This clone was detected only a few times. The CDR3 sequence: CASSSGQAGGYTF. In nucleotides, the CDR3 is TGTGCCAGCAGTTCCGGACAGGCGGGAGGCTACACCTTC. The chain joins TRBV12-3 or TRBV12-4 to TRBJ1-2; the match to TRBD1 covers 7 bases. This CDR3 is built from 13 residues. V gave up 4 bases and J gave up 8 bases; unmatched junction bases: 7.

The chain recombines TRBV14 with TRBJ1-4; a possible D gene is TRBD1 (6 bases). This CDR3 contains 14 residues. Looked up from germline, CDR1 is SGHDN and CDR2 is FVKESK. The V gene lost 3 bases and the J gene lost 8 bases, with 13 bases spanning the gap. CDR3 protein: CASSQLSGAEKLFF. The CDR3 DNA reads as TGTGCCAGCAGCCAGTTGTCAGGGGCCGAAAAACTGTTTTTT.

Written as DNA, the CDR3 is TGTGCCAGCAGTTTGACAGGGCTTTCCATGAACACTGAAGCTTTCTTT. Translation: CASSLTGLSMNTEAFF. The chain combines TRBV27 with TRBJ1-1; TRBD1 matches 7 bases. Germline values: CDR1 MNHEY, CDR2 SMNVEV (reference sequence). V dropped 3 bases and J dropped 0; count of bases not matched to a gene: 7. The CDR3 sequence is 16 residues long.

V usage is TRBV5-1 and J usage is TRBJ2-5; possibly TRBD2 for D (5 bases). The CDR3 loop spans 16 amino acids. Germline lookup yields CDR1 SGHRS and CDR2 YFSETQ. Between the trimmed V and J ends, which lost 9 bases and 5 bases, there was a span of 26 bases. The CDR3 nucleotides read TGCGCCATCCAGCCCATGAACGGCCCGCGCGGGGAGACCCAGTACTTC. Residues: CAIQPMNGPRGETQYF.

This chain uses TRBV10-2 with TRBJ1-4, with TRBD1 as a possible D gene (5 bases). The CDR3 extends over 14 amino acids. The germline V gene has CDR1 WSHSY and CDR2 SAAADI. V was trimmed by 3 bases and J by 8 bases, leaving 13 bases between them. The CDR3 DNA reads TGCGCCAGCAGTGAATCGGGACTCGGGGAAAAACTGTTTTTT. Protein: CASSESGLGEKLFF.

The chain is built from TRBV27 and TRBJ1-2, with D perhaps matching TRBD1 (6 bases). Looked up from germline, CDR1 is MNHEY and CDR2 is SMNVEV (reference sequence). Between the trimmed V and J ends, which lost 9 bases and 3 bases, there was a span of 11 bases. The CDR3 spans 12 residues. The CDR3 DNA sequence: TGTGCCAGTAGTGCAGGGGACTATGGCTACACCTTC. As protein: CASSAGDYGYTF.

V and J are TRBV6-5 and TRBJ1-5; 7 positions agree with TRBD1. Germline CDR1 and CDR2: MNHEY and SVGAGI. This CDR3 has 15 residues. V dropped 6 bases and J dropped 6; count of bases not matched to a gene: 11. The CDR3 DNA reads as TGTGCCAGCAGCCCGACAGGGATGGTTAGTCAGCCCCAGCATTTT. Protein product: CASSPTGMVSQPQHF.

The chain joins TRBV2 to TRBJ2-2; possibly TRBD2 for D (5 bases). V shed 2 bases and J shed 4 bases, with 14 bases lying between them. This CDR3 is built from 16 residues. In germline, CDR1 is SNHLY, CDR2 FYNNEI. The CDR3 here is CASSETSGAGTGELFF. The CDR3 DNA reads as TGTGCCAGCAGTGAAACCTCGGGCGCGGGCACCGGGGAGCTGTTTTTT.

V gene TRBV5-1 combines with J gene TRBJ2-1, with 14 bases that match TRBD2. Losses at the gene ends were 3 bases for V and 1 base for J; bases not matched to a gene: 9. This CDR3 has 19 amino acids. The V gene's germline CDR1 is SGHRS and CDR2 YFSETQ. CDR3 loop: CASSSNGLAGGVSYNEQFF. CDR3 in DNA: TGCGCCAGCAGCTCAAACGGACTAGCGGGAGGTGTTTCCTACAATGAGCAGTTCTTC.

V is TRBV19 and J is TRBJ2-7; no clear D gene. The CDR3 has 13 residues. Trimming removed 9 bases from V and 1 base from J, with 13 bases in between. Germline lookup yields CDR1 LNHDA and CDR2 SQIVND (reference sequence). The CDR3 DNA is TGTGCCAGCGGTCCCCGCGGTTCCTACGAGCAGTACTTC. Amino acids: CASGPRGSYEQYF. The full variable domain, in which reference TRBV19 and TRBJ2-7 provide the parts outside the CDR3, is DGGITQSPKYLFRKEGQNVTLSCEQNLNHDAMYWYRQDPGQGLRLIYYSQIVNDFQKGDIAEGYSVSREKKESFPLTVTSAQKNPTAFYLCASGPRGSYEQYFGPGTRLTVT.

This rearrangement joins TRBV6-5 to TRBJ1-2, with D possibly matching TRBD1 (6 bases). CDR1 is MNHEY, CDR2 SVGAGI, per germline. The CDR3 contains 13 residues. V was cut by 6 bases and J by 6 bases, with 14 bases left in between. In nucleotides, the CDR3 is TGTGCCAGCAGACAACAGGGCGTAAATGGCTACACCTTC. Translation gives CASRQQGVNGYTF.

The V and J genes are TRBV9 and TRBJ1-6; D is uncertain. Germline V gene lookup returns CDR1 SGDLS and CDR2 YYNGEE. V was trimmed by 6 bases and J by 9 bases, leaving 16 bases between them. The CDR3 is made up of 14 amino acids. As DNA, the CDR3 is TGTGCCAGCAACAAGAGGAGAGACGGTTCACCCCTCCACTTT. Its protein product is CASNKRRDGSPLHF. Full variable domain (outside the CDR3, taken from reference TRBV9 and TRBJ1-6): DSGVTQTPKHLITATGQRVTLRCSPRSGDLSVYWYQQSLDQGLQFLIQYYNGEERAKGNILERFSAQQFPDLHSELNLSSLELGDSALYFCASNKRRDGSPLHFGNGTRLTVT.

This rearrangement joins TRBV5-1 to TRBJ1-1; perhaps TRBD1 as D (6 bases). Per the germline V gene, CDR1 is SGHRS and CDR2 is YFSETQ. The CDR3 has 14 amino acids. V was trimmed by 6 bases and J by 4 bases, leaving 16 bases between them. The CDR3 sequence: CASTNRVGGTEAFF. Written as DNA, the CDR3 is TGCGCCAGCACCAACAGGGTGGGGGGCACTGAAGCTTTCTTT.

This chain joins TRBV7-9 and TRBJ1-2, with D maybe TRBD1 (6 bases). Germline V gives CDR1 SEHNR, CDR2 FQNEAQ (reference sequence). CDR3 length: 13 amino acids. V gave up 2 bases and J gave up 8 bases, with 12 bases separating them. CDR3 residues: CASSLWGAEGYTF. The CDR3 DNA sequence: TGTGCCAGCAGCTTATGGGGGGCCGAGGGCTACACCTTC.

This clone was observed a single time. This chain uses TRBV29-1 with TRBJ2-7; D remains unclear. V gave up 7 bases and J gave up 0 bases, with 13 bases separating them. In germline, CDR1 is SQVTM, CDR2 ANQGSEA. The CDR3 has 13 residues. In nucleotides, the CDR3 is TGCAGCGGACTCACGGATCTCTCCTACGAGCAGTACTTC. It specifies CSGLTDLSYEQYF.

This clone was observed once. The chain couples TRBV19 to TRBJ1-5, with 7 nucleotides matching TRBD1. Germline lookup yields CDR1 LNHDA and CDR2 SQIVND (reference sequence). The CDR3 is made up of 14 amino acids. V lost 6 bases and J lost 4; bases outside the gene matches: 6. The CDR3 nucleotides read TGTGCCAGTAGAACGGGACAGCCGAATCAGCCCCAGCATTTT. Protein: CASRTGQPNQPQHF. Full variable domain (remainder filled in from reference TRBV19 and TRBJ1-5): DGGITQSPKYLFRKEGQNVTLSCEQNLNHDAMYWYRQDPGQGLRLIYYSQIVNDFQKGDIAEGYSVSREKKESFPLTVTSAQKNPTAFYLCASRTGQPNQPQHFGDGTRLSIL.

This rearrangement joins TRBV6-5 to TRBJ1-6; 7 bases agree with TRBD1. CDR1 is MNHEY and CDR2 is SVGAGI in the germline V gene. This CDR3 has 14 amino acids. V trimming: 6 bases; J trimming: 5 bases; junction bases outside the gene matches: 4. Here the CDR3 reads CASSSQGNNSPLHF. CDR3 DNA: TGTGCCAGCAGCTCACAGGGGAATAATTCACCCCTCCACTTT.

The genes are TRBV6-5 and TRBJ2-7; 8 nucleotides line up with TRBD1. The CDR3 extends over 11 amino acids. Germline V lookup: CDR1 MNHEY, CDR2 SVGAGI. CDR3 amino acids: CANGQGYEQYF. For the CDR3, the DNA is TGTGCTAACGGACAGGGTTACGAGCAGTACTTC.

V is TRBV28 and J is TRBJ1-6; possibly TRBD1 for D (5 bases). The CDR3 contains 15 residues. V was trimmed by 1 base and J by 4 bases, leaving 8 bases between them. Germline CDR1 MDHEN, CDR2 SYDVKM. CDR3 DNA sequence: TGTGCCAGCAGTTTATATTCAGGGTATAATTCACCCCTCCACTTT. Amino acids: CASSLYSGYNSPLHF.

The gene calls are TRBV4-1 and TRBJ1-2, with 7 bases fitting TRBD1. Germline V gene data show CDR1 as MGHRA and CDR2 as YSYEKL. V dropped 6 bases and J dropped 2; count of bases not matched to a gene: 9. This CDR3 has 15 amino acids. Written as DNA, the CDR3 is TGCGCCAGCAGACCGGGACAGCTTCGAAACTATGGCTACACCTTC. Amino acids: CASRPGQLRNYGYTF.

This chain connects TRBV7-9 to TRBJ1-2, with TRBD1 matching 8 bases. The trim removed 5 bases at V and 4 bases at J, leaving 9 bases unmatched. The germline V gene has CDR1 SEHNR and CDR2 FQNEAQ (reference sequence). The CDR3 covers 15 residues. The CDR3 nucleotides are TGTGCCAGCAGCAGAGCAGGGGGCCCCCTCTATGGCTACACCTTC. This translates into CASSRAGGPLYGYTF. The full variable domain, rest sourced from reference TRBV7-9 and TRBJ1-2, is DTGVSQNPRHKITKRGQNVTFRCDPISEHNRLYWYRQTLGQGPEFLTYFQNEAQLEKSRLLSDRFSAERPKGSFSTLEIQRTEQGDSAMYLCASSRAGGPLYGYTFGSGTRLTVV.

V gene TRBV6-5 combines with J gene TRBJ1-5; the match to TRBD1 covers 8 bases. The CDR3 loop spans 13 amino acids. The germline V gene encodes CDR1 MNHEY and CDR2 SVGAGI. J was trimmed by 5 bases and V by 5 bases; bases with no gene match: 2. The CDR3 sequence: CASSLQGDQPQHF. In DNA, the CDR3 is TGTGCCAGCAGTCTACAGGGGGATCAGCCCCAGCATTTT.

The chain combines TRBV5-1 with TRBJ2-3; tentatively, D is TRBD2 (6 bases). V was shortened by 7 bases and J by 1 base, with 13 bases between the two germline ends. CDR3 size: 14 residues. Germline V gene lookup returns CDR1 SGHRS and CDR2 YFSETQ. CDR3 sequence: CASHRDLGTDTQYF. Here the CDR3 DNA reads TGCGCCAGCCACCGGGACTTAGGCACAGATACGCAGTATTTT.